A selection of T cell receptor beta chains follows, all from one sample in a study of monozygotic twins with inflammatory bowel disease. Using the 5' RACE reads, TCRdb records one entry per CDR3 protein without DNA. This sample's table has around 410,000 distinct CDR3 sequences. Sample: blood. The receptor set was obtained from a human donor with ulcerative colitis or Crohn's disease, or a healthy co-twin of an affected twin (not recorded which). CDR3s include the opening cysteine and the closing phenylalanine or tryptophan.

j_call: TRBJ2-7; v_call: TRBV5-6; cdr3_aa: CASSFTDEQYF
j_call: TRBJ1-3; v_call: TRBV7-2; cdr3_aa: CASSYWTGETGNTIYF
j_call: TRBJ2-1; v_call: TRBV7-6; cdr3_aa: CASSSGLAGRPYNEQFF
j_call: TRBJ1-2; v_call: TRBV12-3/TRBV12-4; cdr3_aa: CASKLQGDYGYTF
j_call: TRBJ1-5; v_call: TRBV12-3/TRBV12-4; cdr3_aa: CASSSGGGQGNQPQHF
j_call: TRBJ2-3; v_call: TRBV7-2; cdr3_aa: CASSLHGDTQYF
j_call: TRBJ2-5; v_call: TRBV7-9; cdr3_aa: CASSPGLAGGPETQYF
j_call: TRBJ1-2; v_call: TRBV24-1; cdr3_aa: CATSDLRSGGGYTF
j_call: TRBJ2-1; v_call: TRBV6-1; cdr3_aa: CASRRTSSSSEQFF
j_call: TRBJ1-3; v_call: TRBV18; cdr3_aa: CASSPTPLSGNTIYF
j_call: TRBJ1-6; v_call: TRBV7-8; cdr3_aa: CASSLLQGPSYNSPLHF
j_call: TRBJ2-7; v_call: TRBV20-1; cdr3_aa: CSVSKASGSYEQYF
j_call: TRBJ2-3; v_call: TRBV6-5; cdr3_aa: CASSYGLAGPTYTQYF
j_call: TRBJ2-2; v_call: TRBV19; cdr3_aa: CASSSTPPGVNTGELFF
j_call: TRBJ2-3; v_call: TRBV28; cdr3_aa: CASGQPSSTDTQYF
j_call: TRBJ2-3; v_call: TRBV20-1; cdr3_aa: CSLKGTSGNTDTQYF
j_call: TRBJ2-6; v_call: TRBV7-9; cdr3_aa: CASSPRSSSGANVLTF
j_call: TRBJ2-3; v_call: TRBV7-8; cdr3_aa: CASSWGGTSGFPDTQYF
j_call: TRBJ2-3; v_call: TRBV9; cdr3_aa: CASSEDSFTDTQYF
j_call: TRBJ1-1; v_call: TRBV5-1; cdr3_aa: CASSPHRGELNTEAFF
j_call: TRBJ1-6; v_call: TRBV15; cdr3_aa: CATSRTRQPNSPLHF
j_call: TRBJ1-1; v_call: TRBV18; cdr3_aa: CASFRAGGDTEAFF
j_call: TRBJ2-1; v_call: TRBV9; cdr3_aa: CASSVAVSGRLYNEQFF
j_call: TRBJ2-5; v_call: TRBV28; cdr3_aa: CASILRDQETQYF
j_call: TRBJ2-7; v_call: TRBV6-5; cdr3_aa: CASSYWGGTSGMPYEQYF
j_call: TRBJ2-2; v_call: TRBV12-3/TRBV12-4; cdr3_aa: CASSPNPLAGLLTGELFF
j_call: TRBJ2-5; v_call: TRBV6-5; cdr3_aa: CASSYSGQGQETQYF
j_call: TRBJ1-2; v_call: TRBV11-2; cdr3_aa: CASSLSENYGYTF
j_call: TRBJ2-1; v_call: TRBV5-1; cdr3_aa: CASSPTRRQSFNEQFF
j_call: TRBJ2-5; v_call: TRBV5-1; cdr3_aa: CASSLSTSAAQETQYF
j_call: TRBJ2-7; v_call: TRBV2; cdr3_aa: CASSRPRDRVTGEQYF
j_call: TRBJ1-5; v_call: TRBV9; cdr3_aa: CASSAGQGDQPQHF
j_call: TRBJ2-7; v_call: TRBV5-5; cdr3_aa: CASSLQYEQYF
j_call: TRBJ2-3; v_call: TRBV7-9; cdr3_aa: CASSFRGAVGDTQYF
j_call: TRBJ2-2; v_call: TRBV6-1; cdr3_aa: CASRRRPLTGELFF
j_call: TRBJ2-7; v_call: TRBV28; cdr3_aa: CATNLLGQEQYF
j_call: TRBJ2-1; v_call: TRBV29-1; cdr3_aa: CSVGAGLAEQFF
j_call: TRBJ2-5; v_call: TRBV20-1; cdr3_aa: CSARDPGLAGSGTQYF
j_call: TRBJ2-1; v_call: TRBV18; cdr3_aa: CASSPPSGRINEQFF
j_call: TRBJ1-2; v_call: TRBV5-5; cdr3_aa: CASSQRGQGAEGYTF
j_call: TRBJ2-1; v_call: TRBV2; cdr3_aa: CASRKGSSYNEQFF
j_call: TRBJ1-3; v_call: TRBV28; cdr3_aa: CASSQPGQGLFAGNTIYF
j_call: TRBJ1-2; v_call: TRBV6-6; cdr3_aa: CASSSPRREDGYTF
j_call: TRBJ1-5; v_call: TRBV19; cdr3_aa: CASSIDVGRSNQPQHF
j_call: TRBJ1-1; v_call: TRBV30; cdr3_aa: CARQYYDTEAFF